This T cell receptor beta chain was found in a study of cytomegalovirus exposure and HLA in healthy donors. The primer mix had 60 Vbeta and 13 Jbeta primers. The data were produced by immunoSEQ multiplex PCR, yet TCRdb's version contains in-frame clones alone and is incomplete. This table has about 180,000 clones, 75% to 85% appearing once. The V end lost 3 bases, the J end lost 1 base, and 11 bases lay between the germline ends. Germline V gives CDR1 LNHDA, CDR2 SQIVND (reference sequence). The length of the CDR3 is 15 residues. This chain joins TRBV19 and TRBJ2-3, with D possibly matching TRBD2 (7 bases). This receptor was identified in a man aged 18 to 35 in good health and CMV-seronegative. The sample comprised PBMCs. The CDR3 coding sequence is TGTGCCAGTAGTATCGGGGGGCCGGGCACAGATACGCAGTATTTT. This encodes CASSIGGPGTDTQYF.